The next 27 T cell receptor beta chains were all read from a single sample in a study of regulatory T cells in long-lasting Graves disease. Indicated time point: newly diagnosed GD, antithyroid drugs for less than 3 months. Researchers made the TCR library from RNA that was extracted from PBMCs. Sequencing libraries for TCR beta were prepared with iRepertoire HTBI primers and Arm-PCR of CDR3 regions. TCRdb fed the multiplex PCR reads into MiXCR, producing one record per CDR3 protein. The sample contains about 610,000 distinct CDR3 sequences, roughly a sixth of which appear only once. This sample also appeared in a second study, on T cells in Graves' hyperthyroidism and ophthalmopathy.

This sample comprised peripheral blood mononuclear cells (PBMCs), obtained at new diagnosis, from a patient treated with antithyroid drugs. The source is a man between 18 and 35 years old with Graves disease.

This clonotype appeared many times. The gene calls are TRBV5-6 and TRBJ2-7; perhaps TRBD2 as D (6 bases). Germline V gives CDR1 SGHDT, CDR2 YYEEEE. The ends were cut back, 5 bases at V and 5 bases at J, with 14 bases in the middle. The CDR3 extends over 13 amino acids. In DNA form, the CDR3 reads TGTGCCAGCAGGCGCGGGACTGGGGACGAGCAGTACTTC. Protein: CASRRGTGDEQYF.

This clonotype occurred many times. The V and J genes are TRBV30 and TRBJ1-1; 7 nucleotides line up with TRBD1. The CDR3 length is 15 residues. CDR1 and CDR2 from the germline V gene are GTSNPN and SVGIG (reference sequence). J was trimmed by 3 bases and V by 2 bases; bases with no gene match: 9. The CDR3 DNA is TGTGCCTGGAGTAGAATAAGGGGGCGCCACACTGAAGCTTTCTTT. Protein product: CAWSRIRGRHTEAFF.

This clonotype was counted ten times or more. The CDR3 loop is CASSPRGRDRARNTEAFF. Written as DNA, the CDR3 is TGCGCCAGCAGCCCGAGAGGACGGGACAGGGCGCGGAACACTGAAGCTTTCTTT. The V gene is TRBV5-1, the J gene TRBJ1-1; 9 bases map to TRBD1. The CDR3 totals 18 residues. J lost 1 base, V lost 4 bases, and 14 bases had no gene match. Per germline, CDR1 SGHRS and CDR2 YFSETQ.

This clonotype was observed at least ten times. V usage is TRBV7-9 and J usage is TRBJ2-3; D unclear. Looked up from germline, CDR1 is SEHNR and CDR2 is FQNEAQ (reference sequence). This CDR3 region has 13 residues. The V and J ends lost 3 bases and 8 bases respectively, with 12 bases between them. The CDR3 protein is CASSLLGRVTQYF. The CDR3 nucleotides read TGTGCCAGCAGCTTGCTCGGACGGGTTACGCAGTATTTT.

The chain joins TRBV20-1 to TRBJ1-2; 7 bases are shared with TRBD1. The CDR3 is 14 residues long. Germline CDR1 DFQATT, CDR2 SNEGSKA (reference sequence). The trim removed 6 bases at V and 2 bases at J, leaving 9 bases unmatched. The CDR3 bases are TGCAGTGCCCTCACAGGGGCCGGAAACTATGGCTACACCTTC. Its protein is CSALTGAGNYGYTF.

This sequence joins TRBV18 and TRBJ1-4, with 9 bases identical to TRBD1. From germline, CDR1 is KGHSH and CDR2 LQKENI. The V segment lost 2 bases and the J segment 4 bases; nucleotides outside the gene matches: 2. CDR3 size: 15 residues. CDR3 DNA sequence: TGTGCCAGCTCACCAAGGACAGGGGATAATGAAAAACTGTTTTTT. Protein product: CASSPRTGDNEKLFF.

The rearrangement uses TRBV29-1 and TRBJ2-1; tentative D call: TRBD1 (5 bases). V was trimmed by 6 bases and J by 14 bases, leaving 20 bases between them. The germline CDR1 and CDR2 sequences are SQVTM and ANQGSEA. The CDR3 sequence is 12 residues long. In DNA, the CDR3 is TGCAGCGTGCTTGGGCTCCAGGGATGGGAGTTCTTC. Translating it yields CSVLGLQGWEFF.

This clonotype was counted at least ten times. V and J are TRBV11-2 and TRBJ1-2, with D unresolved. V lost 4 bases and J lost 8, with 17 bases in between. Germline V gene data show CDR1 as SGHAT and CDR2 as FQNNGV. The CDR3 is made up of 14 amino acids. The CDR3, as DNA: TGTGCCAGCAGCTCAACCCGGGGTGGTCAAGGCTACACCTTC. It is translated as CASSSTRGGQGYTF.

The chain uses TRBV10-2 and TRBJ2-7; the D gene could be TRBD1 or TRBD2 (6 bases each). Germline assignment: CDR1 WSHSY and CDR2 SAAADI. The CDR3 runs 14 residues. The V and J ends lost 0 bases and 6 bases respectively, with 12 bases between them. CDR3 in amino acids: CASSESGGSGEQYF. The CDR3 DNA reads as TGCGCCAGCAGTGAGTCGGGGGGCTCCGGCGAGCAGTACTTC.

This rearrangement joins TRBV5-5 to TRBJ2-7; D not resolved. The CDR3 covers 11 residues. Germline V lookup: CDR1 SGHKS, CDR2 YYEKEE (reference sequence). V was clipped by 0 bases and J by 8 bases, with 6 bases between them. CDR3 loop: CASSLGNQQYF. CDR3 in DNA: TGTGCCAGCAGCTTGGGCAACCAGCAGTACTTC.

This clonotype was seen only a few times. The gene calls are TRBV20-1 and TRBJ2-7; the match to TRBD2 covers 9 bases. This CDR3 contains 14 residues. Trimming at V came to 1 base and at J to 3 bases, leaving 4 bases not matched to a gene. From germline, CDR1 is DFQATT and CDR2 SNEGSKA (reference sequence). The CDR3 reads CSARGPTSGYEQYF. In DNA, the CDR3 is TGCAGTGCTAGAGGGCCGACTAGCGGCTACGAGCAGTACTTC.

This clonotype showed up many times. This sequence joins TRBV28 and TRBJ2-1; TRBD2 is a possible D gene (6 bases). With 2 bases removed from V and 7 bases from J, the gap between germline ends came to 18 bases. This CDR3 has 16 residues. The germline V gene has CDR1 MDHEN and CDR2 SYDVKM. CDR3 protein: CASSLRGGTAVNEQFF. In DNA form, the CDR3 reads TGTGCCAGCAGTTTACGAGGCGGGACCGCGGTGAATGAGCAGTTCTTC.

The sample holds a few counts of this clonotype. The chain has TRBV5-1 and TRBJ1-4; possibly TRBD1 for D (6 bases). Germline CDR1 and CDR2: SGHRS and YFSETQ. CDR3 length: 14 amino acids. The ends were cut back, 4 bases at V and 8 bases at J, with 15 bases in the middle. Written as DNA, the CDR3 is TGCGCCAGCAGCCTCACAGGGTTTGACGAAAAACTGTTTTTT. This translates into CASSLTGFDEKLFF. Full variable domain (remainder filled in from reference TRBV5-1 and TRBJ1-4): KAGVTQTPRYLIKTRGQQVTLSCSPISGHRSVSWYQQTPGQGLQFLFEYFSETQRNKGNFPGRFSGRQFSNSRSEMNVSTLELGDSALYLCASSLTGFDEKLFFGSGTQLSVL.

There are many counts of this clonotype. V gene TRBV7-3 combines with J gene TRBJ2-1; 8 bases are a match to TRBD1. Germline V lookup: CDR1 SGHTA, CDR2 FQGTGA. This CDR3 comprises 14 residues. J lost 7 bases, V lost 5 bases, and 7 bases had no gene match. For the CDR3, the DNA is TGTGCCAGCAGCAACGGACAGGGAAGGAATGAGCAGTTCTTC. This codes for CASSNGQGRNEQFF.

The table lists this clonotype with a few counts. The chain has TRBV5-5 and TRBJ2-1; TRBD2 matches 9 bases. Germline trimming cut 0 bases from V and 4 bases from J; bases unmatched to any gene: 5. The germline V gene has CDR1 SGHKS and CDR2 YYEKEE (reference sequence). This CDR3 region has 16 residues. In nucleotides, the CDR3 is TGTGCCAGCAGCTTGGTTAGCGGGAGTTTTTACAATGAGCAGTTCTTC. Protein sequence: CASSLVSGSFYNEQFF.

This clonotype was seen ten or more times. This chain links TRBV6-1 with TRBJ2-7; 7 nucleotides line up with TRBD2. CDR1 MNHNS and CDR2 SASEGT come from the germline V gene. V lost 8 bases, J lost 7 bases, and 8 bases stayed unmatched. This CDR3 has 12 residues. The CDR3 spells CASGIGEGEQYF. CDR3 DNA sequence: TGTGCCAGCGGGATAGGGGAGGGTGAGCAGTACTTC.

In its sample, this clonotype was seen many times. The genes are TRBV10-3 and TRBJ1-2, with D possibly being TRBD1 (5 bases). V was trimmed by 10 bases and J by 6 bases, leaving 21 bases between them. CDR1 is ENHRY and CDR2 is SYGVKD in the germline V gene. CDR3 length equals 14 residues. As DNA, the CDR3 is TGTGCCACCCTCCCAGGGAGGGATCTTCATGGCTACACCTTC. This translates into CATLPGRDLHGYTF.

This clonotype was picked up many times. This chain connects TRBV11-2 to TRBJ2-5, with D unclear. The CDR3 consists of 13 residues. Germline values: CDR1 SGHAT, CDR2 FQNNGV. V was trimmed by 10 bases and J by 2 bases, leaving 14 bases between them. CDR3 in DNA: TGTGCCACCTCCCCCGGGCAGCAAGAGACCCAGTACTTC. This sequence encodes CATSPGQQETQYF.

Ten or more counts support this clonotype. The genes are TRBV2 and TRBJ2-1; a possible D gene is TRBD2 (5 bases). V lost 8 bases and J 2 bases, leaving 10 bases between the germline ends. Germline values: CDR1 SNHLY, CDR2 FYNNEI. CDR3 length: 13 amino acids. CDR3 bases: TGTGCCAGCTCGGGAACACCCTACAATGAGCAGTTCTTC. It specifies CASSGTPYNEQFF.

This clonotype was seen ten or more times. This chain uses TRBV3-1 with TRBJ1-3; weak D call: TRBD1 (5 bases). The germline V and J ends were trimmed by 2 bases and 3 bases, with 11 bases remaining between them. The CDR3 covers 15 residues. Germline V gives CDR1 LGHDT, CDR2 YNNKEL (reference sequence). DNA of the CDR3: TGTGCCAGCAGCCAATCGCGGGGGAATGGAAACACCATATATTTT. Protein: CASSQSRGNGNTIYF.

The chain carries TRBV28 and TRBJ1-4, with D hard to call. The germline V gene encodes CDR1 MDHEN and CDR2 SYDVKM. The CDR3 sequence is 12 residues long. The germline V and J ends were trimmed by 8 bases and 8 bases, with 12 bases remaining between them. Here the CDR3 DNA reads TGTGCCAGCGGAGGGATGGAGGAAAAACTGTTTTTT. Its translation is CASGGMEEKLFF.

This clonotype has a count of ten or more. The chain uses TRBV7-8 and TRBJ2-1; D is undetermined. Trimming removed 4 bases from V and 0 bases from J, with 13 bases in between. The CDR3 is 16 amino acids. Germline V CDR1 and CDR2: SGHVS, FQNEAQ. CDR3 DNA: TGTGCCAGCAGCTCCCTCGGCGGAAGCTCCTACAATGAGCAGTTCTTC. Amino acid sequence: CASSSLGGSSYNEQFF.

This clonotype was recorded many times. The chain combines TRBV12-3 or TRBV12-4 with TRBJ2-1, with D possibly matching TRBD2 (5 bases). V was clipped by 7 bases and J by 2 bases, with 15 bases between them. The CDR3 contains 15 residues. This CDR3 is CASNLGRRAYNEQFF. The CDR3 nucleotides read TGTGCCAGCAACCTGGGGAGAAGGGCCTACAATGAGCAGTTCTTC.

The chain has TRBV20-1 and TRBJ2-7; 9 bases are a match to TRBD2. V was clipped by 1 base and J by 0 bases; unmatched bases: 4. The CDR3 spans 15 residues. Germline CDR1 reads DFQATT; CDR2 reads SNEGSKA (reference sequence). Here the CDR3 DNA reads TGCAGTGCTAGAGTCCGGACTAGCGCCTCCTACGAGCAGTACTTC. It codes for CSARVRTSASYEQYF.

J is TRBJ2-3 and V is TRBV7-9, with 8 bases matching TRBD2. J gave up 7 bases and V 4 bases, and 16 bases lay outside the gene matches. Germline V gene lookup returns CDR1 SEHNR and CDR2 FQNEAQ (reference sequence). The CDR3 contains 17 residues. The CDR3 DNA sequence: TGTGCCAGCAGCTACCCTGGGCTAGCGGGCACCCGGTATACGCAGTATTTT. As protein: CASSYPGLAGTRYTQYF.

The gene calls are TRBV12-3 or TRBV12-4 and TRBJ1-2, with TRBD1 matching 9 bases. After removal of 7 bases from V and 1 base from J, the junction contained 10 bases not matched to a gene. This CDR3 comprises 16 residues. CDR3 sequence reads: CASIFGTGSNNYGYTF. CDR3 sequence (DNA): TGTGCCAGCATTTTCGGGACAGGGAGTAATAACTATGGCTACACCTTC.

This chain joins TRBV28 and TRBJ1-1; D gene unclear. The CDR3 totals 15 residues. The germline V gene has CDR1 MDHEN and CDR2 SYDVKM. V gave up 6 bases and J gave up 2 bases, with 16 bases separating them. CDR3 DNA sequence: TGTGCCAGCAGCCAAGGCTTCAGTCCAAACACTGAAGCTTTCTTT. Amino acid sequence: CASSQGFSPNTEAFF.